This TCR beta chain was obtained from a study of tumor and adjacent non-tumor tissue in lung cancer. Three rounds of nested PCR, following a modified ARM-PCR protocol, produced the TCRbeta library. TCRdb called the multiplex PCR reads again in MiXCR, with one record for every CDR3 protein. The sample has 70,000 to 95,000 distinct CDR3 sequences; 76% are singletons. As concerns this clonotype: As yet, its antigen is unknown. One junction end disagrees with the germline gene, perhaps due to a read error.

No cell sorting was done before RNA was extracted from the tissue. This non-tumor lung sample came from over 3 cm beyond the tumor edge. Newly diagnosed lung cancer patients had thoracic surgery in China, August–late 2014, without prior chemotherapy. There are 13 residues in the CDR3. The germline CDR1 and CDR2 sequences are ENHRY and SYGVKD. Study-wide results and caveats: Normal lung showed higher cumulative top 100 clone frequency than tumor. Higher tumor TCR diversity was associated with shorter survival. Significantly higher TCR diversity was found in tumor than normal lung.

The chain combines TRBV10-3 with TRBJ2-7, with a weak D call TRBD1 (5 bases). This receptor was identified in a man between 65 and 85 years old with non-small cell lung cancer. Input material: distant non-tumor lung tissue. CDR3 sequence (DNA): TGTGCCATGAGTGGGCAGGGTCACGACGAGCAGTACTTC. This sequence encodes CAMSGQGHDEQYF.